Included here is one T cell receptor (beta chain) sequence, with context. The data were taken from a study of T cell changes during pregnancy in multiple sclerosis. Using immunoSEQ multiplex PCR, the repertoire was profiled, and TCRdb retains in-frame clones only, with some absent. The table records 34,000 or so clones, less than 95% of them present only once. Germline V gives CDR1 LGHNA, CDR2 YNFKEQ. V was pared by 3 bases and J by 3 bases, with 8 bases of the junction left unmatched. The CDR3 is 15 amino acids. Here the sequenced sample was CD8+ T cells from peripheral blood mononuclear cells, taken in the first trimester of pregnancy. The source is a female donor with multiple sclerosis, enrolled in a pregnancy study. The chain employs TRBV4-2 and TRBJ2-7; 7 nucleotides line up with TRBD2. The CDR3 loop is CASSHDEGLHYEQYF. For the CDR3, the DNA is TGTGCCAGCAGCCATGACGAGGGACTACACTACGAGCAGTACTTC.